This is a list of T cell receptor beta chains from one sample in a study of regulatory T cells in long-lasting Graves disease. TCRdb re-analysed the multiplex PCR reads in MiXCR, keeping a single row per CDR3 protein. The profile shows about 290,000 distinct CDR3 sequences, approximately 20% of them singletons. The sequencing here drew on peripheral blood mononuclear cells (PBMCs), taken when the disease was refractory, from a patient treated with antithyroid drugs. All receptors come from a female donor with Graves disease. Each CDR3 is given with its conserved first and last residue. A D gene is named only where the DNA matches it firmly. The size entry is marked missing in some rows and otherwise reads once, few, many or a size class.

v_gene	d_gene	abundance	j_gene	CDR3aa	CDR3nt
TRBV14	NA	many	TRBJ1-1	CASSLEMGAQTEAFF	TGTGCCAGCAGCCTAGAGATGGGGGCGCAAACTGAAGCTTTCTTT
TRBV18	NA	few	TRBJ2-6	CASSPPPSGANVLTF	TGTGCCAGCTCACCTCCCCCCTCTGGGGCCAACGTCCTGACTTTC
TRBV12-3/TRBV12-4	NA	many	TRBJ1-2	CASRLPGRSYGYTF	TGTGCCAGCAGGCTTCCCGGACGGAGCTATGGCTACACCTTC
TRBV7-2	NA	many	TRBJ1-1	CASSQPGREDTEAFF	TGTGCCAGCAGCCAACCTGGCAGGGAGGACACTGAAGCTTTCTTT
TRBV5-1	TRBD1	many	TRBJ1-1	CASSLGQGDATEAFF	TGCGCCAGCAGCTTGGGACAGGGGGATGCCACTGAAGCTTTCTTT
TRBV11-2	TRBD1	many	TRBJ1-2	CASSQGQHYGYTF	TGTGCCAGCAGTCAGGGACAGCATTATGGCTACACCTTC
TRBV20-1	NA	many	TRBJ2-7	CSARDQGYEQYF	TGCAGTGCTAGAGACCAGGGCTACGAGCAGTACTTC
TRBV9	TRBD2	NA	TRBJ2-2	CASSSSAGVGELFF	TGTGCCAGCAGCTCATCGGCGGGGGTCGGGGAGCTGTTTTTT
TRBV10-3	NA	NA	TRBJ1-1	CAISEVQRGEAFF	TGTGCCATCAGTGAGGTGCAGCGGGGTGAAGCTTTCTTT
TRBV12-3/TRBV12-4	NA	many	TRBJ2-2	CASSKPGGTSWGLTGELFF	TGTGCCAGCAGCAAACCCGGGGGGACTTCCTGGGGGCTAACCGGGGAGCTGTTTTTT
TRBV18	NA	NA	TRBJ2-7	CASSPRVEYEKQYF	TGTGCCAGCTCACCCCGGGTGGAATATGAGAAGCAGTACTTC
TRBV30	TRBD1	few	TRBJ1-5	CAWSGGAGGQPQHF	TGTGCCTGGAGTGGCGGGGCAGGGGGACAGCCCCAGCATTTT
TRBV3-1	NA	NA	TRBJ1-4	CASSQVASIDEKLFF	TGTGCCAGCAGCCAAGTTGCGTCCATCGATGAAAAACTGTTTTTT
TRBV20-1	NA	NA	TRBJ2-7	CSAQRSAGIYEQYF	TGCAGTGCACAGAGGTCGGCGGGGATCTACGAGCAGTACTTC
TRBV30	NA	many	TRBJ2-2	CAWDLSNTGELFF	TGTGCCTGGGACCTCTCGAACACCGGGGAGCTGTTTTTT
TRBV6-2/TRBV6-3	NA	NA	TRBJ2-1	CASSNPDNEQFF	TGTGCCAGCAGTAATCCCGACAATGAGCAGTTCTTC
TRBV19	NA	few	TRBJ1-5	CASTLGGSNQPQHF	TGTGCCAGTACCCTAGGAGGGAGCAATCAGCCCCAGCATTTT
TRBV7-3	NA	NA	TRBJ2-2	CASSAGANTGELFF	TGTGCCAGCAGCGCCGGGGCGAACACCGGGGAGCTGTTTTTT
TRBV12-3/TRBV12-4	TRBD1	many	TRBJ1-1	CASSPRSLGQGTNTEAFF	TGTGCCAGCAGTCCTCGTTCTCTGGGACAGGGGACGAACACTGAAGCTTTCTTT
TRBV9	NA	NA	TRBJ1-1	CASSEGGDTEAFF	TGTGCCAGCAGCGAGGGGGGAGACACTGAAGCTTTCTTT
TRBV15	NA	many	TRBJ1-2	CATSRDLGGPSFYGYTF	TGTGCCACCAGCAGAGATCTGGGGGGGCCATCCTTCTATGGCTACACCTTC
TRBV20-1	NA	few	TRBJ1-5	CSASRLGRDSNQPQHF	TGCAGTGCTAGTCGCCTGGGCAGAGATAGCAATCAGCCCCAGCATTTT
TRBV20-1	TRBD2	NA	TRBJ2-2	CSARDGTSDTGELFF	TGCAGTGCTAGAGATGGGACTAGCGACACCGGGGAGCTGTTTTTT
TRBV5-6	TRBD2	few	TRBJ2-1	CASSLVGLAGYNEQFF	TGTGCCAGCAGCTTGGTGGGACTAGCGGGATACAATGAGCAGTTCTTC
TRBV4-2	NA	NA	TRBJ2-5	CASSQEGSAETQYF	TGTGCCAGCAGCCAAGAAGGCAGCGCGGAGACCCAGTACTTC
TRBV9	TRBD1	NA	TRBJ1-5	CASSATVRTGVFQPQHF	TGTGCCAGCAGCGCTACAGTCAGGACAGGGGTTTTTCAGCCCCAGCATTTT
TRBV10-2	NA	many	TRBJ2-2	CASSELVGLTTGELFF	TGCGCCAGCAGTGAGTTGGTCGGACTGACCACCGGGGAGCTGTTTTTT
TRBV5-1	TRBD1	few	TRBJ2-3	CASSTGQTSTDTQYF	TGCGCCAGCAGCACGGGACAGACTAGCACAGATACGCAGTATTTT
TRBV6-5	NA	many	TRBJ2-7	CASSYRTGYEQYF	TGTGCCAGCAGTTACCGTACAGGCTACGAGCAGTACTTC
TRBV5-6	TRBD1	NA	TRBJ1-2	CASSLFGQGGSYGYTF	TGTGCCAGCAGCCTCTTCGGACAGGGAGGATCCTATGGCTACACCTTC
TRBV29-1	TRBD1	many	TRBJ1-2	CSAQGLPYGYTF	TGCAGCGCACAGGGGTTGCCATATGGCTACACCTTC
TRBV28	TRBD2	many	TRBJ2-4	CASSFPSTGGESKNIQYF	TGTGCCAGCAGTTTCCCTTCTACGGGGGGAGAATCCAAAAACATTCAGTACTTC
TRBV3-1	NA	few	TRBJ2-5	CASRRGTAQETQYF	TGTGCCAGCAGAAGGGGTACAGCACAAGAGACCCAGTACTTC
TRBV30	NA	few	TRBJ1-1	CAWSVHSGGNTEAFF	TGTGCCTGGAGTGTACATTCAGGCGGGAACACTGAAGCTTTCTTT
TRBV5-1	NA	NA	TRBJ1-1	CASSLGWGRYTLNTEAFF	TGCGCCAGCAGCTTGGGTTGGGGGCGGTATACTCTGAACACTGAAGCTTTCTTT
TRBV28	NA	NA	TRBJ2-7	CASSLVGNYEQYF	TGTGCCAGCAGCTTGGTGGGGAACTACGAGCAGTACTTC
TRBV7-9	NA	few	TRBJ2-5	CASSLVALGEETQYF	TGTGCCAGCAGCTTAGTAGCCCTGGGAGAAGAGACCCAGTACTTC
TRBV20-1	NA	many	TRBJ1-2	CSAELRMANYGYTF	TGCAGTGCCGAACTCCGGATGGCTAACTATGGCTACACCTTC
TRBV7-8	TRBD2	NA	TRBJ2-7	CASSSPLGGGLAGGLEQYF	TGTGCCAGCAGCTCCCCCTTGGGGGGTGGACTAGCGGGAGGGCTTGAGCAGTACTTC
TRBV4-2	NA	NA	TRBJ1-5	CASSQNDQPQHF	TGTGCCAGCAGCCAAAACGATCAGCCCCAGCATTTT
TRBV5-1	NA	few	TRBJ1-2	CASSLDSFVGYTF	TGCGCCAGCAGTTTGGACAGCTTTGTTGGCTACACCTTC
TRBV10-3	NA	many	TRBJ2-7	CAISGPGAAYEQYF	TGTGCCATCAGTGGGCCCGGGGCGGCGTACGAGCAGTACTTC
TRBV12-3/TRBV12-4	NA	many	TRBJ1-5	CASSLIPRQPQHF	TGTGCCAGCAGTTTAATCCCGCGGCAGCCCCAGCATTTT
TRBV7-8	NA	many	TRBJ1-5	CASSLIRTNSNQPQHF	TGTGCCAGCAGCTTAATTCGGACCAATAGCAATCAGCCCCAGCATTTT
TRBV6-1	TRBD1	many	TRBJ1-2	CASTSTGTGGRHGYTF	TGTGCCAGCACCTCGACCGGGACAGGGGGCCGCCATGGCTACACCTTC
TRBV4-1	NA	few	TRBJ2-7	CASSPDRSYEQYF	TGCGCCAGCAGCCCGGACAGATCCTACGAGCAGTACTTC
TRBV27	NA	NA	TRBJ2-2	CASSSEGLGELFF	TGTGCCAGCAGTTCCGAGGGCCTCGGGGAGCTGTTTTTT
TRBV18	NA	once	TRBJ2-5	CASSLNRARGEEAQYF	TGTGCCAGCTCACTAAACAGGGCGCGCGGGGAAGAGGCCCAGTACTTC
TRBV29-1	NA	NA	TRBJ2-2	CSVKRPENTGELFF	TGCAGCGTTAAGAGACCGGAGAACACCGGGGAGCTGTTTTTT
TRBV10-3	TRBD1	few	TRBJ1-2	CAISESTGDTTSGYGYTF	TGTGCCATCAGTGAGTCGACAGGGGACACGACATCGGGCTATGGCTACACCTTC
TRBV7-2	TRBD1	many	TRBJ2-7	CASSLGRDRGLEQYF	TGTGCCAGCAGCTTAGGGAGGGACAGGGGGCTCGAGCAGTACTTC
TRBV11-2	TRBD2	many	TRBJ2-7	CASSRGLAGDYEQYF	TGTGCCAGCAGCCGCGGACTAGCGGGAGATTACGAGCAGTACTTC
TRBV6-5	NA	many	TRBJ2-7	CASSYLYTGLTYEQYF	TGTGCCAGCAGTTACTTATATACTGGACTTACCTACGAGCAGTACTTC
TRBV6-5	TRBD2	few	TRBJ2-5	CASSYTSGSLQETQYF	TGTGCCAGCAGTTACACTAGCGGGAGTCTACAAGAGACCCAGTACTTC